These 18 T cell receptor beta chains were all obtained from the same sample, sequenced in a study of HIV-infected children after antiretroviral therapy interruption. The TCR library was built from RNA with a 3' RACE protocol and unique molecular identifiers. In TCRdb, the 3' RACE reads were re-called with MiXCR into one record per CDR3 protein. The table shows approximately 95,000 distinct CDR3 sequences, with roughly 6.7% occurring only once. Described treatment: PENTA 11 planned treatment interruption arm or continuous ART arm. The material was CD45RA+ CD4+ T cells from PBMCs, pooled from several time points, obtained from a donor given antiretroviral therapy, either interrupted or continuous. The sample's subset: naive CD4+ CD45RA+ CD45RO- T cells. Every receptor here comes from a pool of human donors with HIV.

This clonotype was recorded only once. The V call is TRBV5-1, the J call TRBJ2-5; 13 bases are shared with TRBD2. Germline trimming cut 2 bases from V and 1 base from J; bases unmatched to any gene: 5. Looked up from germline, CDR1 is SGHRS and CDR2 is YFSETQ. The CDR3 is made up of 17 amino acids. The CDR3 DNA is TGCGCCAGCAGCTTCTCTGGACTAGCGGGGGTCCAAGAGACCCAGTACTTC. Translation: CASSFSGLAGVQETQYF.

Many counts were recorded for this clonotype. The chain employs TRBV10-3 and TRBJ1-2; TRBD1 might be the D (6 bases). Trimming removed 5 bases at V and 4 bases at J, with 14 bases between. This CDR3 has 14 amino acids. Germline assignment: CDR1 ENHRY and CDR2 SYGVKD. The CDR3, as DNA: TGTGCCATCAGTTCGGCAGGGGCTCGCTATGGCTACACCTTC. This sequence encodes CAISSAGARYGYTF.

This clonotype was found many times. The chain combines TRBV7-8 with TRBJ1-5; D is unclear. The V gene's germline CDR1 is SGHVS and CDR2 FQNEAQ. V shed 5 bases and J shed 1 base, with 18 bases lying between them. The CDR3 extends over 17 amino acids. The CDR3 spells CASSARRAGISNQPQHF. DNA for the CDR3: TGTGCCAGCAGCGCCCGGAGAGCCGGGATAAGCAATCAGCCCCAGCATTTT.

This clonotype was seen ten or more times. The rearrangement links TRBV5-1 to TRBJ1-4; D possibly corresponds to TRBD1 (6 bases). The CDR3 is 15 residues long. The ends were cut back, 2 bases at V and 4 bases at J, with 12 bases in the middle. CDR1 is SGHRS and CDR2 is YFSETQ in the germline V gene. CDR3 residues: CASSLGGSDNEKLFF. CDR3 bases: TGCGCCAGCAGCTTAGGGGGGTCAGATAATGAAAAACTGTTTTTT.

The gene calls are TRBV19 and TRBJ2-3; no definite D call. V dropped 1 base and J dropped 6 bases, with 8 bases sitting between them. There are 13 residues in the CDR3. Germline CDR1 is LNHDA and CDR2 is SQIVND (reference sequence). The CDR3 loop reads CASSIVQVDTQYF. The CDR3 region has the DNA TGTGCCAGTAGTATAGTGCAGGTGGATACGCAGTATTTT.

This clonotype has a handful of counts. This chain uses TRBV19 with TRBJ2-5; the match to TRBD2 covers 7 bases. The CDR3 is made up of 18 amino acids. Germline trimming cut 1 base from V and 4 bases from J; bases unmatched to any gene: 15. CDR1 and CDR2 from the germline V gene are LNHDA and SQIVND (reference sequence). CDR3 bases: TGTGCCAGTAGTATAGTGCCGAGACTCGCCCCGGGGGGAGAGACCCAGTACTTC. Its protein product is CASSIVPRLAPGGETQYF.

The V gene is TRBV10-3, the J gene TRBJ2-3, with 9 nucleotides matching TRBD1. After removal of 3 bases from V and 2 bases from J, the junction contained 3 bases not matched to a gene. The CDR3 contains 15 residues. Germline V CDR1 and CDR2: ENHRY, SYGVKD. CDR3 amino acids: CAISEGQGTTDTQYF. In nucleotides, the CDR3 is TGTGCCATCAGTGAAGGACAGGGGACCACAGATACGCAGTATTTT.

In its sample, this clonotype was seen many times. The chain employs TRBV6-4 and TRBJ1-1; D gene ambiguous. CDR1 and CDR2 from the germline V gene are MRHNA and SNTAGT. This CDR3 region has 15 residues. V was cut by 5 bases and J by 1 base, with 14 bases left in between. The chain's CDR3 is CASSKTPFRNTEAFF. The DNA of the CDR3 is TGTGCCAGCAGTAAGACTCCCTTCAGGAACACTGAAGCTTTCTTT.

This clonotype was seen only a few times. The chain links TRBV5-1 to TRBJ1-5; TRBD1 matches at 7 bases. The CDR3 loop spans 15 amino acids. Germline CDR1 SGHRS, CDR2 YFSETQ. Losses at the gene ends were 4 bases for V and 6 bases for J; bases not matched to a gene: 10. CDR3 protein: CASSITTGRAQPQHF. CDR3 nucleotides: TGCGCCAGCAGCATTACGACAGGGAGGGCTCAGCCCCAGCATTTT.

This clonotype was seen many times. J is TRBJ2-4 and V is TRBV7-2; 8 bases line up with TRBD1. The length of the CDR3 is 15 residues. Losses at the gene ends were 9 bases for V and 1 base for J; bases not matched to a gene: 8. The V gene's germline CDR1 is SGHTA and CDR2 FQGNSA. The CDR3 sequence: CASRKDRAAKNIQYF. CDR3 DNA sequence: TGTGCCAGTAGAAAGGACAGGGCGGCCAAAAACATTCAGTACTTC.

This clonotype has more than one count but fewer than ten. The chain joins TRBV5-5 to TRBJ2-1; 8 bases are a match to TRBD1. The CDR3 has 16 amino acids. After removal of 0 bases from V and 8 bases from J, the junction contained 10 bases not matched to a gene. The germline V gene encodes CDR1 SGHKS and CDR2 YYEKEE (reference sequence). The CDR3 sequence is CASSLGRGRSVDEQFF. For the CDR3, the DNA is TGTGCCAGCAGCTTGGGCAGGGGGCGCTCGGTTGATGAGCAGTTCTTC.

This clonotype was counted at least ten times. The chain uses TRBV6-6 and TRBJ1-2; D gene ambiguous. Germline assignment: CDR1 MNHNY and CDR2 SVGAGI (reference sequence). The length of the CDR3 is 13 residues. V gave up 2 bases and J gave up 7 bases, with 11 bases separating them. This CDR3 reads CASSYGSLSGYTF. CDR3 in DNA: TGTGCCAGCAGTTACGGCAGCCTCTCTGGCTACACCTTC.

This chain uses TRBV6-2 or TRBV6-3 with TRBJ2-1; possibly TRBD1 for D (6 bases). Germline-derived CDR1 and CDR2 are MNHEY and SVGEGT. The CDR3 extends over 13 amino acids. Trimming removed 6 bases from V and 2 bases from J, with 8 bases in between. The CDR3 spells CASRRTAYNEQFF. Written as DNA, the CDR3 is TGTGCCAGCAGAAGGACAGCCTACAATGAGCAGTTCTTC.

In this sample, this clonotype turned up a few times. The V gene is TRBV24-1, the J gene TRBJ2-4; D is ambiguous. This CDR3 spans 13 amino acids. V was shortened by 9 bases and J by 0 bases, with 8 bases between the two germline ends. Looked up from germline, CDR1 is KGHDR and CDR2 is SFDVKD. The chain's CDR3 is CATGKIAKNIQYF. In DNA, the CDR3 is TGTGCCACCGGGAAGATAGCCAAAAACATTCAGTACTTC.

Many counts were recorded for this clonotype. V is TRBV5-5 and J is TRBJ2-5; D not resolved. Trimming stripped 0 bases from V and 5 bases from J, with 14 bases between. Germline CDR1 is SGHKS and CDR2 is YYEKEE (reference sequence). This CDR3 spans 15 amino acids. CDR3 DNA: TGTGCCAGCAGCTTGGCGGCGGTAATGGGGGAGACCCAGTACTTC. This encodes CASSLAAVMGETQYF.

Ten or more counts support this clonotype. CDR3 residues: CASSLGGSGRQTQYF. DNA of the CDR3: TGTGCCAGCAGTTTGGGAGGGAGCGGGAGACAGACGCAGTATTTT. The chain links TRBV12-3 or TRBV12-4 to TRBJ2-3, with 8 bases matching TRBD2. The CDR3 runs to 15 residues. V shed 3 bases and J 9 bases; nucleotides not matched to a gene: 11.

This clonotype appeared many times. The chain couples TRBV5-1 to TRBJ2-7; 9 bases agree with TRBD1. CDR1 and CDR2 (germline): SGHRS, YFSETQ. After removal of 3 bases from V and 7 bases from J, the junction contained 14 bases not matched to a gene. This CDR3 has 16 residues. As DNA, the CDR3 is TGCGCCAGCAGCTCCCCCCCGGGACAGGGTCTGGCGGAGCAGTACTTC. Translating it yields CASSSPPGQGLAEQYF.

This clonotype counts as medium-sized. V and J are TRBV7-2 and TRBJ2-3; D is perhaps TRBD2 (5 bases). The CDR3 loop spans 15 amino acids. Trimming stripped 6 bases from V and 13 bases from J, with 26 bases between. In germline, CDR1 is SGHTA, CDR2 FQGNSA. The CDR3 is CASSSVVDSKTREYF. CDR3 DNA: TGTGCCAGCAGTTCCGTCGTGGACTCAAAAACACGGGAGTATTTT.